This entry concerns a single T cell receptor (beta chain). Its antigen is undetermined. These data are taken from a study of T cell responses to AZD1222 COVID-19 vaccine. Study-level points and caveats: CD4 TCRs covered the whole spike, strongest at regions 160-218 and 743-854.

CDR3 length: 13 residues. The ends were cut back, 2 bases at V and 3 bases at J, with 7 bases in the middle. Generated by immunoSEQ multiplex PCR, the TCRdb table keeps only in-frame clones and is missing some. The sample has roughly 150,000 clones, 85% to 95% seen once. Sequencing used peripheral blood, obtained on day 0 of AZD1222 vaccination. The TCR was taken from an adult in good health. The rearrangement links TRBV12-3 or TRBV12-4 to TRBJ1-1, with D possibly matching TRBD1 (6 bases). The CDR3, as DNA: TGTGCCAGCAGTTTACCAGGGGACACTGAAGCTTTCTTT. Residues: CASSLPGDTEAFF.